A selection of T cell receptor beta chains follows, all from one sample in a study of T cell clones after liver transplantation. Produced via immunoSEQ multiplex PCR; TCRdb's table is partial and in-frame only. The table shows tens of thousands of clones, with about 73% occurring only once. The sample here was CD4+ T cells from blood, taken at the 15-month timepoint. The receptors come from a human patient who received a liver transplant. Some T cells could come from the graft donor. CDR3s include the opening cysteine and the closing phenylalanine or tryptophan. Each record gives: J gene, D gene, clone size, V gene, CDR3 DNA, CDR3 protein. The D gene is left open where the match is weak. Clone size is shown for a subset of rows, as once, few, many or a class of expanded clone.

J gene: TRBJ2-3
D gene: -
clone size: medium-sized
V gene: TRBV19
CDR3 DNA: TGTGCCAGTAGTATAGACGACTCCGAGCAGTATTTT
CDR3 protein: CASSIDDSEQYF

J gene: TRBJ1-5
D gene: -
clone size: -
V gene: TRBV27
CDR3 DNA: TGTGCCAGCAGTTTAGTCCCAGGGTTCAATCAGCCCCAGCATTTT
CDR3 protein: CASSLVPGFNQPQHF

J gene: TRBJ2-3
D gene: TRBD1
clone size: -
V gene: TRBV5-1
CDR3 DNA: TGCGCCAGCAGCTTGGCGACAGGGGGCAACGCAGATACGCAGTATTTT
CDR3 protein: CASSLATGGNADTQYF

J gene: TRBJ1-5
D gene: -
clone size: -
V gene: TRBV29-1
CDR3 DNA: TGCAGCGTTGTCGCAGGCAATCAGCCCCAGCATTTT
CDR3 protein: CSVVAGNQPQHF

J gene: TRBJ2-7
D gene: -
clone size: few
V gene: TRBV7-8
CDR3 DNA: TGTGCCAGCAGCGTAAACACAGGATGGGGAGCCCAAGGGCCGTACTTC
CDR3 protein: CASSVNTGWGAQGPYF

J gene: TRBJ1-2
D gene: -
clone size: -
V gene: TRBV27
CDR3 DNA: TGTGCCAGCAGTTCGACCCTTTACTATGGCTACACCTTC
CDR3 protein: CASSSTLYYGYTF

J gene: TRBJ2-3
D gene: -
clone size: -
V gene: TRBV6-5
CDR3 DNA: TGTGCCAGCAGTACCCGACGAGGCGGCGCAGATACGCAGTATTTT
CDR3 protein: CASSTRRGGADTQYF

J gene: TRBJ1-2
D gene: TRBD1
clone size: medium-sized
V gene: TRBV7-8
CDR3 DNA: TGTGCCAGCAGCTTACTCAGGACAGGTCATGGCTACACCTTC
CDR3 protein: CASSLLRTGHGYTF

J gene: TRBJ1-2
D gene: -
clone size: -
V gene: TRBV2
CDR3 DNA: TGTGCCAGTATCCGGGAACAGTATGGCTACACCTTC
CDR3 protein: CASIREQYGYTF

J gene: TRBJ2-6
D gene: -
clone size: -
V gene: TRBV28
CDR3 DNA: TGTGCCAGCAGTTTTCTGGACTCTGGGGCCAACGTCCTGACTTTC
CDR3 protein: CASSFLDSGANVLTF

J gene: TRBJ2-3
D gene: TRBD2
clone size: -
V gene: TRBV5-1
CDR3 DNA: TGCGCCAGCAGCTTGGCCCCGGCTAGCGGGAGTACGCAGTATTTT
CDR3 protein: CASSLAPASGSTQYF

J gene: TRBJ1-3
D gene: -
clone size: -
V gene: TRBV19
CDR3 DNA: TGTGCCAGTCTATCCTCGACAGCGAGAAACACCATATATTTT
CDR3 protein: CASLSSTARNTIYF

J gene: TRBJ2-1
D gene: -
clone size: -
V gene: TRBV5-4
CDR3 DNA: TGTGCCAGCAGCGTAATACAGGGTAGAGGCAATGAGCAGTTCTTC
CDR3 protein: CASSVIQGRGNEQFF

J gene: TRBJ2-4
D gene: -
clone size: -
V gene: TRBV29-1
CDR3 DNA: TGCAGCGTTGTAGTGGGGGCTGGGGTGGCCAAAAACATTCAGTACTTC
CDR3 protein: CSVVVGAGVAKNIQYF

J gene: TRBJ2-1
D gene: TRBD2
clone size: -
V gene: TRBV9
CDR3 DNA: TGTGCCAGCAGCCCATGGACTAGCGGGAGGAAATACAATGAGCAGTTCTTC
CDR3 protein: CASSPWTSGRKYNEQFF

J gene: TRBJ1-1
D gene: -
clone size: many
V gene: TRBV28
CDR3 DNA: TGTGCCAGCAGTTCCGGGTCCGGCACTGAAGCTTTCTTT
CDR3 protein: CASSSGSGTEAFF